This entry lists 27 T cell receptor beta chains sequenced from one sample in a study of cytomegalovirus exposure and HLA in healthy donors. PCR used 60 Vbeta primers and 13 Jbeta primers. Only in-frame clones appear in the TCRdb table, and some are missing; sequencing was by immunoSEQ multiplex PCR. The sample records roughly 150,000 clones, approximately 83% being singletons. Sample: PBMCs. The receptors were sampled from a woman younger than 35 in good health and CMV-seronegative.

The CDR3 sequence: CASSHPGGANTGELFF. In DNA, the CDR3 is TGTGCCAGTAGTCACCCGGGTGGGGCAAACACCGGGGAGCTGTTTTTT. This chain uses TRBV19 with TRBJ2-2, with D perhaps TRBD1 (5 bases). The CDR3 consists of 16 residues. Trimming cost V 5 bases and J 2 bases, with 15 bases left between them. The germline CDR1 and CDR2 sequences are LNHDA and SQIVND (reference sequence).

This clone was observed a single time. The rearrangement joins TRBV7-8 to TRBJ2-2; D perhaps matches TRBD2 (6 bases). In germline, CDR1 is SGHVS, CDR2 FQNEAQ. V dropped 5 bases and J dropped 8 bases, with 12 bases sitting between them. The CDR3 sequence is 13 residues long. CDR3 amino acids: CASSPRLAGELFF. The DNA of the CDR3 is TGTGCCAGCAGCCCACGGCTAGCGGGGGAGCTGTTTTTT.

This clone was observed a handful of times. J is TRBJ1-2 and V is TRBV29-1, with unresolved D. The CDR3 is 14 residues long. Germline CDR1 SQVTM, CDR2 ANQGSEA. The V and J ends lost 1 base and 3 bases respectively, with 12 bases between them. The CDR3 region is CSVEGRGFDYGYTF. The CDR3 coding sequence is TGCAGCGTTGAAGGACGGGGTTTCGACTATGGCTACACCTTC.

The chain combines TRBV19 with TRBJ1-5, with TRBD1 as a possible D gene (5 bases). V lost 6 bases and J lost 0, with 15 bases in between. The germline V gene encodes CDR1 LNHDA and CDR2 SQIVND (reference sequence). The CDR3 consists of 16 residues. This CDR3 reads CASRRAGDFSNQPQHF. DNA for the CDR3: TGTGCCAGTAGACGGGCGGGGGACTTTAGCAATCAGCCCCAGCATTTT.

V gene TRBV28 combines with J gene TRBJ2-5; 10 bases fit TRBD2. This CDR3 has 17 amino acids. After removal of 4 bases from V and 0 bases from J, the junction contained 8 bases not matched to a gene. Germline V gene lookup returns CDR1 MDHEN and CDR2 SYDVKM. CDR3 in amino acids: CASSWPSGGQYQETQYF. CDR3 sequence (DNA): TGTGCCAGCAGTTGGCCTAGCGGGGGCCAGTACCAAGAGACCCAGTACTTC.

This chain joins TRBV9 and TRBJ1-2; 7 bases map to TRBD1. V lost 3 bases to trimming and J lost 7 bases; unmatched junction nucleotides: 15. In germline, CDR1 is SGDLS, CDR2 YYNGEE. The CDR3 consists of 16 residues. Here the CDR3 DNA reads TGTGCCAGCAGCGGGGGTTTGGACAGGATCGGCACTGGCTACACCTTC. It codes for CASSGGLDRIGTGYTF.

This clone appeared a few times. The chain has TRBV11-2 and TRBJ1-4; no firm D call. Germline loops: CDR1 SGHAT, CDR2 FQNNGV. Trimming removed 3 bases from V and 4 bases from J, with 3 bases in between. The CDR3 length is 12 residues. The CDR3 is CASSFSNEKLFF. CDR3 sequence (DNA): TGTGCCAGCAGCTTTAGTAATGAAAAACTGTTTTTT. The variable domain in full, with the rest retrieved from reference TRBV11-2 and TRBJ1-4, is EAGVAQSPRYKIIEKRQSVAFWCNPISGHATLYWYQQILGQGPKLLIQFQNNGVVDDSQLPKDRFSAERLKGVDSTLKIQPAKLEDSAVYLCASSFSNEKLFFGSGTQLSVL.

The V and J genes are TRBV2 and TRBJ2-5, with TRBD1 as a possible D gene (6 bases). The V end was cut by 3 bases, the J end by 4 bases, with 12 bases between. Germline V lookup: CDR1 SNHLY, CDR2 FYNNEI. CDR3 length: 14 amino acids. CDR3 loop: CASSEAGVGETQYF. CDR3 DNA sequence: TGTGCCAGCAGTGAGGCAGGGGTTGGAGAGACCCAGTACTTC. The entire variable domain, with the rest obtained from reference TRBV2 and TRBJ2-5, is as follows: EPEVTQTPSHQVTQMGQEVILRCVPISNHLYFYWYRQILGQKVEFLVSFYNNEISEKSEIFDDQFSVERPDGSNFTLKIRSTKLEDSAMYFCASSEAGVGETQYFGPGTRLLVL.

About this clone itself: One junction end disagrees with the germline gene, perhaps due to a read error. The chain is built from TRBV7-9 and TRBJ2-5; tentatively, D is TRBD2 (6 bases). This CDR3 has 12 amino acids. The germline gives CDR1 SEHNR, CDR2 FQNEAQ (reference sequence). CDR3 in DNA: TGTTCCAGCAGCTTAGCGGCACAGACCCAGTACTTC. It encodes CSSSLAAQTQYF.

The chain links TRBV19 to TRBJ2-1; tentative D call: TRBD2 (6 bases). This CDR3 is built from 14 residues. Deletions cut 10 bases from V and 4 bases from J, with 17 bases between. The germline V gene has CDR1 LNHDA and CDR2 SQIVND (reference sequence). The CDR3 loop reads CATTRRANYNEQFF. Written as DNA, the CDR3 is TGTGCCACCACCCGGAGGGCAAATTACAATGAGCAGTTCTTC.

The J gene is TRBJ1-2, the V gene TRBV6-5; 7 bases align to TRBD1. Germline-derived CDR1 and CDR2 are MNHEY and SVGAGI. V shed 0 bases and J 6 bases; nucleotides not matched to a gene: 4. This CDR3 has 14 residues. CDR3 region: CASSYSTGVNGYTF. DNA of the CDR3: TGTGCCAGCAGTTACTCTACAGGGGTGAATGGCTACACCTTC.

CDR3 DNA: TGCGCCAGCAGCTTTCACCTAAGGGGCGAAGCTTTCTTT. This encodes CASSFHLRGEAFF. The V call is TRBV5-1, the J call TRBJ1-1, with D possibly TRBD1 on 5 matching bases. V was cut by 2 bases and J by 8 bases, with 13 bases left in between. CDR3 size: 13 residues. Germline assignment: CDR1 SGHRS and CDR2 YFSETQ. Filled out from reference TRBV5-1 and TRBJ1-1, the complete variable domain reads KAGVTQTPRYLIKTRGQQVTLSCSPISGHRSVSWYQQTPGQGLQFLFEYFSETQRNKGNFPGRFSGRQFSNSRSEMNVSTLELGDSALYLCASSFHLRGEAFFGQGTRLTVV.

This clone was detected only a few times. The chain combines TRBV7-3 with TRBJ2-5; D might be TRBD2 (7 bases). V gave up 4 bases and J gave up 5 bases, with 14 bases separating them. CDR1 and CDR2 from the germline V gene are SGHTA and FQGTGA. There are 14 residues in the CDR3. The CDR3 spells CASSWRGGGETQYF. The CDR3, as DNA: TGTGCCAGCAGCTGGCGAGGGGGGGGCGAGACCCAGTACTTC.

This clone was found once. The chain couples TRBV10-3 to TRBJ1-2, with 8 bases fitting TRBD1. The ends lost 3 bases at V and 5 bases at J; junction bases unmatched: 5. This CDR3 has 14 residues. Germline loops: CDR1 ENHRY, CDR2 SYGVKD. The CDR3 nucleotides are TGTGCCATCAGTGACCGGGACAGGTGGTATGGCTACACCTTC. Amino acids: CAISDRDRWYGYTF.

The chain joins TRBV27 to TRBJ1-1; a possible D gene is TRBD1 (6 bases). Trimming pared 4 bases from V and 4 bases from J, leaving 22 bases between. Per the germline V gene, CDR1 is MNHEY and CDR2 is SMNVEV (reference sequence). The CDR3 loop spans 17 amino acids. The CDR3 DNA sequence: TGTGCCAGCAGTTACCTATCAGCCGGGGGGCTTAGCACTGAAGCTTTCTTT. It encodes CASSYLSAGGLSTEAFF.

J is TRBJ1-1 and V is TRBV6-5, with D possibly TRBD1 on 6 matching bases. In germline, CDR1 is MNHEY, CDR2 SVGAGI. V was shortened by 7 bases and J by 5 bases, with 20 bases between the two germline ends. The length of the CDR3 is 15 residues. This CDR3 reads CASNQRSRGWTEAFF. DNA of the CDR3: TGTGCCAGCAACCAAAGGTCCAGGGGATGGACTGAAGCTTTCTTT.

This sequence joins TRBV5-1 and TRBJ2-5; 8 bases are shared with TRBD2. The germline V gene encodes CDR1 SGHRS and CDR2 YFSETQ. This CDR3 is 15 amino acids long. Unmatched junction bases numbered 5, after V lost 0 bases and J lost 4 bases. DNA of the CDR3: TGCGCCAGCAGCTTGGGACGGGGGGGCCGAGAGACCCAGTACTTC. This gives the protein CASSLGRGGRETQYF.

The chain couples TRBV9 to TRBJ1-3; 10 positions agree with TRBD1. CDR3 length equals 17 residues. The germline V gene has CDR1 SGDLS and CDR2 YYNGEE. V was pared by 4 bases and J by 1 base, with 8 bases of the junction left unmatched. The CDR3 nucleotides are TGTGCCAGCAGCTTAGGACCGGGACAGGGGTCTGGAAACACCATATATTTT. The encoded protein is CASSLGPGQGSGNTIYF.

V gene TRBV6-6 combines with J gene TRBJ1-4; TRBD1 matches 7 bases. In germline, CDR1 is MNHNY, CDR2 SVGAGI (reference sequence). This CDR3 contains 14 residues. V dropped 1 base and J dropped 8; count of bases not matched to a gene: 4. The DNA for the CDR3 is TGTGCCAGCAGTTACTATGGCAGGGGGGAAAAACTGTTTTTT. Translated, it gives CASSYYGRGEKLFF.

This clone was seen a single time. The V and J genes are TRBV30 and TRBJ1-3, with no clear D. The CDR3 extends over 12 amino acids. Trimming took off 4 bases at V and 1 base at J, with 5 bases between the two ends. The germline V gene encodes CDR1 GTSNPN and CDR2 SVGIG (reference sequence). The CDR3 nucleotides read TGTGCCTGGACAGATTCTGGAAACACCATATATTTT. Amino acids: CAWTDSGNTIYF.

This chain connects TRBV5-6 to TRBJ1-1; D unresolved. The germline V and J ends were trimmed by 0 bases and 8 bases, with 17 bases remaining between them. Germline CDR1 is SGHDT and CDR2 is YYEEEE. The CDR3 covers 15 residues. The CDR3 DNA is TGTGCCAGCAGCTTGGATGGTCTTTGGGAGTTAGAAGCTTTCTTT. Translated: CASSLDGLWELEAFF. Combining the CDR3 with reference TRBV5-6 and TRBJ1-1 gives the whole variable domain DAGVTQSPTHLIKTRGQQVTLRCSPKSGHDTVSWYQQALGQGPQFIFQYYEEEERQRGNFPDRFSGHQFPNYSSELNVNALLLGDSALYLCASSLDGLWELEAFFGQGTRLTVV.

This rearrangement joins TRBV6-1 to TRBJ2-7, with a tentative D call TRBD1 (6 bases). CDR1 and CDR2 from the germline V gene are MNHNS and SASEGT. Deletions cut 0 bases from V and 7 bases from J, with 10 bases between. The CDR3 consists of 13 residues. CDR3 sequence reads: CASSEAPRGEQYF. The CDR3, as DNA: TGTGCCAGCAGTGAAGCCCCCAGGGGAGAGCAGTACTTC.

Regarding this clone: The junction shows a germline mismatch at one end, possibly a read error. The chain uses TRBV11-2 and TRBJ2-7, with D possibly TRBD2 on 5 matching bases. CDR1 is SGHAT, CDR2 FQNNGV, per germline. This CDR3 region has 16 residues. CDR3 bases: TGCGCCAGCAGCCAAGGTTTAGCGATCAGCTCCTACGAGCAGTACTTC. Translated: CASSQGLAISSYEQYF.

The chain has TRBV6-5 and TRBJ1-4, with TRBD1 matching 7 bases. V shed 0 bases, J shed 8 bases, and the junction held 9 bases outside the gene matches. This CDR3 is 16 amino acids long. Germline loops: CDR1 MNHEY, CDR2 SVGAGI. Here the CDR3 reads CASSYSVTGPSEKLFF. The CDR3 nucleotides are TGTGCCAGCAGTTACTCCGTGACAGGGCCTTCCGAAAAACTGTTTTTT.

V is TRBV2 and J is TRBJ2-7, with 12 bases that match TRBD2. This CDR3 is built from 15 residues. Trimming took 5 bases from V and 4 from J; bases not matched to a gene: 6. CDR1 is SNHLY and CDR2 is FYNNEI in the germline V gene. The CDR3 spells CASSFGLAGQYEQYF. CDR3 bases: TGTGCCAGCAGTTTCGGACTAGCGGGGCAGTACGAGCAGTACTTC.

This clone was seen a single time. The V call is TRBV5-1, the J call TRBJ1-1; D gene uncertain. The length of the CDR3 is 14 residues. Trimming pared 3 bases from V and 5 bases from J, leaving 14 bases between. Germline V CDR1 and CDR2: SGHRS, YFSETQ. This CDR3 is CASSWASEGTEAFF. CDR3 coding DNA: TGCGCCAGCAGCTGGGCGTCTGAAGGAACTGAAGCTTTCTTT. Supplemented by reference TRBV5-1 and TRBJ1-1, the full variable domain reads KAGVTQTPRYLIKTRGQQVTLSCSPISGHRSVSWYQQTPGQGLQFLFEYFSETQRNKGNFPGRFSGRQFSNSRSEMNVSTLELGDSALYLCASSWASEGTEAFFGQGTRLTVV.

The CDR3 DNA is TGTGCCAGCAGCCAACCGGGGACCTACGAGCAGTACTTC. Encoded protein: CASSQPGTYEQYF. The chain links TRBV4-2 to TRBJ2-7; the D gene is possibly TRBD2 (5 bases). The germline gives CDR1 LGHNA, CDR2 YNFKEQ. This CDR3 is built from 13 residues. V was pared by 2 bases and J by 2 bases, with 7 bases between.